Below, one TCR beta chain is given with its context. The target antigen is unknown. Relative to the germline gene, one junction end is altered; a read error may explain this. Germline V gives CDR1 SGHTA, CDR2 FQGTGA. This CDR3 has 16 amino acids. The sample belongs to a study of T cells in Graves' hyperthyroidism and ophthalmopathy. Study results and limitations: Ophthalmopathy could be told apart from stable hyperthyroidism with a 13 V-J model.

The CDR3 regions of TCR beta were amplified from RNA transcripts. The study used the HTBI primer set for a first-round RT-PCR of the TCR CDR3. TCRdb re-called the multiplex PCR reads through MiXCR, storing one row per CDR3 protein. The sample consists of a few hundred thousand distinct CDR3 sequences, around 21% of them appearing once. The study defined stable Graves' hyperthyroidism as no ophthalmopathy progression within 18 months. These patients, aged 18 to 65, had recently diagnosed hyperthyroidism lasting under 2 months. Source material for PBMCs was less than 12 ml fresh peripheral blood. This rearrangement joins TRBV7-3 to TRBJ1-2, with 7 bases matching TRBD1. Sequenced input: blood. The receptor's source is a man between 18 and 29 years old with Graves' hyperthyroidism. CDR3 sequence (DNA): TGTGCCAGCAGCCTAACCCCGACAGGGTCCGGAACTGGCTACACCTTC. Translated: CASSLTPTGSGTGYTF.